Below are 29 T cell receptor beta chains sequenced from a single sample in a study of CXCR3-negative and CXCR3-positive naive CD8 T cells. The method, 5' RACE with UMI labels, was used to prepare the TRB cDNA libraries. TCRdb reanalyzed the 5' RACE reads and collapses them to one entry per CDR3 protein, without DNA. Here the sample table reports around 140,000 distinct CDR3 sequences. The sample comprised naive CXCR3- CD8+ T cells from blood. Subset denoted: CD45RO-CCR7+CD27+CD95- naive CD8+ T cells lacking CXCR3 (TNR3-). Every receptor here comes from a human donor in good health. Some clones in this sample may be carry-over from other donors' samples.

This chain connects TRBV5-1 to TRBJ2-2. The germline V gene has CDR1 SGHRS and CDR2 YFSETQ. There are 14 residues in the CDR3. This chain's CDR3 is CASSLDRNTGELFF. Full variable domain (missing parts from reference TRBV5-1 and TRBJ2-2): KAGVTQTPRYLIKTRGQQVTLSCSPISGHRSVSWYQQTPGQGLQFLFEYFSETQRNKGNFPGRFSGRQFSNSRSEMNVSTLELGDSALYLCASSLDRNTGELFFGEGSRLTVL.

The genes are TRBV29-1 and TRBJ2-1; TCRdb lists TRBD1, though no DNA is available to test this call. From germline, CDR1 is SQVTM and CDR2 ANQGSEA. The CDR3 runs to 13 residues. The CDR3 loop reads CSATTGYYNEQFF.

V usage is TRBV3-1 and J usage is TRBJ2-1; TCRdb's D call, TRBD2, is unchecked because there is no DNA. From germline, CDR1 is LGHDT and CDR2 YNNKEL (reference sequence). The CDR3 consists of 14 residues. The CDR3 sequence is CASRVAGGRDEQFF.

The genes are TRBV3-1 and TRBJ2-3. Germline V lookup: CDR1 LGHDT, CDR2 YNNKEL (reference sequence). There are 13 residues in the CDR3. CDR3 protein: CASSQASSDTQYF.

This chain links TRBV27 with TRBJ2-2; TCRdb names TRBD1, which stays unverified in the absence of DNA. CDR3 length: 13 residues. Germline CDR1 MNHEY, CDR2 SMNVEV (reference sequence). CDR3 sequence: CASNQGITGELFF.

This rearrangement joins TRBV3-1 to TRBJ2-7; the TCRdb call, TRBD2, lacks DNA for checking. CDR1 LGHDT and CDR2 YNNKEL come from the germline V gene (reference sequence). The CDR3 sequence is 15 residues long. The CDR3 protein is CASSQGLRGGPEQYF.

The V call is TRBV6-2 or TRBV6-3, the J call TRBJ1-5. The germline CDR1 and CDR2 sequences are MNHEY and SVGEGT. The CDR3 is 13 amino acids. The CDR3 here is CASRVDGNQPQHF.

The chain is built from TRBV28 and TRBJ2-5. This CDR3 has 13 residues. The germline gives CDR1 MDHEN, CDR2 SYDVKM. The CDR3 protein is CASSSDPQETQYF.

The V gene is TRBV15, the J gene TRBJ1-2; with no DNA, the TCRdb D assignment of TRBD1 cannot be verified. From germline, CDR1 is LNHNV and CDR2 YYDKDF (reference sequence). This CDR3 is built from 15 residues. CDR3 region: CATSSPRTPNYGYTF.

The chain has TRBV10-3 and TRBJ2-1; TCRdb's D call of TRBD2 is untestable without DNA. Germline V gene sequence: CDR1 ENHRY, CDR2 SYGVKD. The CDR3 covers 14 residues. This CDR3 is CAISLGGPPNEQFF.

The gene calls are TRBV4-1 and TRBJ2-1; TCRdb's D call of TRBD1 is untestable without DNA. Germline V gene sequence: CDR1 MGHRA, CDR2 YSYEKL. The CDR3 spans 17 residues. CDR3 protein: CASSQEGVASDLQGQFF.

This chain uses TRBV3-1 with TRBJ2-1; no DNA is available, so the TRBD1 call from TCRdb remains unchecked. This CDR3 is built from 14 residues. Germline lookup yields CDR1 LGHDT and CDR2 YNNKEL (reference sequence). The chain's CDR3 is CASSQDAYRGEQFF.

The genes are TRBV7-9 and TRBJ2-2. Germline CDR1 SEHNR, CDR2 FQNEAQ (reference sequence). The CDR3 runs to 11 residues. This chain's CDR3 is CARQGPGELFF.

CDR3 loop: CASSLEGQGSAYEQYF. The chain has TRBV5-1 and TRBJ2-7; there is no DNA to check the TCRdb D call of TRBD1. The CDR3 has 16 residues. Germline V gives CDR1 SGHRS, CDR2 YFSETQ.

The genes are TRBV3-1 and TRBJ2-7; lacking DNA, the TRBD1 call made by TCRdb goes unchecked. The CDR3 contains 15 residues. In germline, CDR1 is LGHDT, CDR2 YNNKEL (reference sequence). This CDR3 reads CASSPGRTGDYEQYF.

This sequence joins TRBV27 and TRBJ2-7. The CDR3 covers 13 residues. Germline loops: CDR1 MNHEY, CDR2 SMNVEV (reference sequence). The CDR3 spells CASSLSGMTEEYF.

The V call is TRBV12-3 or TRBV12-4, the J call TRBJ1-1; TCRdb reports TRBD1, a call that lacks DNA to check it against. CDR3 size: 14 residues. This chain's CDR3 is CASSLDRGNTEAFF.

This chain links TRBV4-1 with TRBJ1-1; without DNA, the TCRdb call of TRBD1 cannot be checked. The CDR3 covers 15 residues. CDR1 is MGHRA, CDR2 YSYEKL, per germline. CDR3: CASSQDDSGGTEAFF.

J is TRBJ2-5 and V is TRBV28; TCRdb returns TRBD2, unconfirmable since there is no DNA. Germline V gene sequence: CDR1 MDHEN, CDR2 SYDVKM. CDR3 length equals 15 residues. The CDR3 loop is CASSLAYSGQETQYF.

The rearrangement uses TRBV29-1 and TRBJ2-7; the D call of TRBD2 rests on TCRdb alone, since no DNA is present to check it. The V gene's germline CDR1 is SQVTM and CDR2 ANQGSEA. This CDR3 is 13 amino acids long. The CDR3 is CSAHSSQSYEQYF.

V gene TRBV7-6 combines with J gene TRBJ2-7. CDR3 length: 13 residues. Germline values: CDR1 SGHVS, CDR2 FNYEAQ. Here the CDR3 reads CASSLHNSYEQYF.

The chain links TRBV6-5 to TRBJ1-2; TCRdb's assignment of TRBD1 cannot be checked, as there is no DNA. Germline V gene sequence: CDR1 MNHEY, CDR2 SVGAGI. This CDR3 spans 17 amino acids. The CDR3 sequence is CASSYSANRVSNYGYTF.

The J gene is TRBJ1-1, the V gene TRBV29-1. Germline V gene lookup returns CDR1 SQVTM and CDR2 ANQGSEA. This CDR3 spans 12 amino acids. The CDR3 loop reads CSVVQSNTEAFF.

The rearrangement uses TRBV12-3 or TRBV12-4 and TRBJ2-1; with no DNA, the TCRdb D assignment of TRBD2 cannot be verified. The CDR3 has 16 residues. CDR3 residues: CASGTIGTSGGNEQFF.

J is TRBJ1-4 and V is TRBV10-1. There are 13 residues in the CDR3. The V gene's germline CDR1 is WNHNN and CDR2 SYGVQD (reference sequence). CDR3: CASSEMGNEKLFF.

V usage is TRBV15 and J usage is TRBJ2-3. The CDR3 contains 14 residues. Germline V lookup: CDR1 LNHNV, CDR2 YYDKDF (reference sequence). The CDR3 protein is CATSSFTGADTQYF.

The J gene is TRBJ1-5, the V gene TRBV28. The CDR3 loop spans 14 amino acids. Germline loops: CDR1 MDHEN, CDR2 SYDVKM. CDR3 amino acids: CASRPEGGNQPQHF.

This chain joins TRBV28 and TRBJ2-3; TCRdb indicates TRBD2, and absent DNA this call remains unverified. Germline-derived CDR1 and CDR2 are MDHEN and SYDVKM. The CDR3 length is 18 residues. The chain's CDR3 is CASSSTGVAGPSTDTQYF.

V gene TRBV28 combines with J gene TRBJ1-1; checking the TCRdb D call of TRBD1 is not possible without DNA. Germline loops: CDR1 MDHEN, CDR2 SYDVKM. The CDR3 length is 16 residues. CDR3 in amino acids: CASSIRTGAPPGEAFF. Full variable domain (remainder filled in from reference TRBV28 and TRBJ1-1): DVKVTQSSRYLVKRTGEKVFLECVQDMDHENMFWYRQDPGLGLRLIYFSYDVKMKEKGDIPEGYSVSREKKERFSLILESASTNQTSMYLCASSIRTGAPPGEAFFGQGTRLTVV.